Each of the 24 T cell receptor beta chains below was sequenced from the same sample in a study of T cells and Merkel cell carcinoma outcomes. Profiling relied on immunoSEQ multiplex PCR, and the TCRdb table lists in-frame clones only, not all of them. The repertoire holds over 2,500 clones, with 95% to 97% as singletons. Sequenced: tumor tissue from Merkel cell carcinoma. These receptors came from a human donor with Merkel cell carcinoma.

Only one count was recorded for this clone. The gene calls are TRBV28 and TRBJ2-2, with D uncertain. Germline loops: CDR1 MDHEN, CDR2 SYDVKM. This CDR3 has 11 amino acids. Trimming took off 3 bases at V and 13 bases at J, with 9 bases between the two ends. The CDR3: CASSFRRALFF. The CDR3 DNA reads TGTGCCAGCAGTTTTAGGCGAGCGCTGTTTTTT.

This chain joins TRBV2 and TRBJ2-5; maybe TRBD1 (6 bases). The CDR3 is 14 residues long. Trimming shortened V by 6 bases and J by 4 bases, and 15 bases separated the two germline ends. In germline, CDR1 is SNHLY, CDR2 FYNNEI. As DNA, the CDR3 is TGTGCCAGCAGGCATGGACAGTTCGGAGAGACCCAGTACTTC. This codes for CASRHGQFGETQYF.

The chain uses TRBV27 and TRBJ1-1, with D hard to call. The CDR3 is 13 residues long. Germline V lookup: CDR1 MNHEY, CDR2 SMNVEV (reference sequence). V gave up 5 bases and J gave up 2 bases, with 9 bases separating them. The CDR3 sequence is CASSITLNTEAFF. The CDR3 DNA sequence: TGTGCCAGCAGTATAACTCTTAACACTGAAGCTTTCTTT.

This clone appeared a single time. Sequence at one end of the junction differs from germline and may be a read error. This sequence joins TRBV4-1 and TRBJ2-7, with D uncertain. The CDR3 runs to 22 residues. Germline assignment: CDR1 MGHRA and CDR2 YSYEKL. CDR3 protein: CASSQVFAGSNLRSLLSHEQYF. In DNA form, the CDR3 reads TGCGCCAGCAGCCAAGTCTTTGCCGGATCAAACCTAAGAAGCCTACTCTCCCACGAGCAGTACTTC.

The chain links TRBV9 to TRBJ2-1; 10 bases align to TRBD1. The CDR3 has 16 amino acids. V trimming: 4 bases; J trimming: 9 bases; junction bases outside the gene matches: 13. Germline V gene lookup returns CDR1 SGDLS and CDR2 YYNGEE. CDR3 nucleotide sequence: TGTGCCAGCAGCACTCCCACTGGACAGGGGGTAATTGAGCAGTTCTTC. Its translation: CASSTPTGQGVIEQFF.

This chain connects TRBV4-2 to TRBJ2-5; D gene ambiguous. Trimming shortened V by 4 bases and J by 1 base, and 10 bases separated the two germline ends. The CDR3 spans 14 residues. The germline CDR1 and CDR2 sequences are LGHNA and YNFKEQ. The CDR3 reads CASSPGTLQETQYF. The DNA for the CDR3 is TGTGCCAGCAGCCCCGGCACTCTCCAAGAGACCCAGTACTTC.

The genes are TRBV7-2 and TRBJ2-5; D is perhaps TRBD2 (6 bases). Between the trimmed V and J ends, which lost 2 bases and 4 bases, there was a span of 11 bases. Germline V gene data show CDR1 as SGHTA and CDR2 as FQGNSA. This CDR3 region has 14 residues. CDR3 DNA sequence: TGTGCCAGCAGCTTATTTGCTAGCGTAGAGACCCAGTACTTC. Its translation is CASSLFASVETQYF.

This chain joins TRBV18 and TRBJ2-5; maybe TRBD1 (6 bases). The V end was cut by 2 bases, the J end by 1 base, with 8 bases between. The CDR3 is 14 amino acids. Germline-derived CDR1 and CDR2 are KGHSH and LQKENI. DNA of the CDR3: TGTGCCAGCTCACCAGGACAGCCCCAAGAGACCCAGTACTTC. Protein sequence: CASSPGQPQETQYF.

V and J are TRBV6-1 and TRBJ2-7, with D possibly being TRBD1 (5 bases). Trimming cost V 4 bases and J 3 bases, with 10 bases left between them. CDR1 is MNHNS, CDR2 SASEGT, per germline. The CDR3 has 13 amino acids. Here the CDR3 reads CASSAVRGYEQYF. CDR3 coding DNA: TGTGCCAGCAGTGCGGTTAGGGGCTACGAGCAGTACTTC.

This sequence joins TRBV9 and TRBJ1-3, with D perhaps TRBD1 (5 bases). The CDR3 sequence is 16 residues long. Trimming left V 4 bases short and J 2 bases short, with 16 bases between. CDR1 and CDR2 (germline): SGDLS, YYNGEE. CDR3 sequence: CASSSDSGGTGNTIYF. The CDR3 DNA is TGTGCCAGCAGCTCCGACTCGGGGGGAACTGGAAACACCATATATTTT.

This chain uses TRBV4-3 with TRBJ2-1; maybe TRBD2 (6 bases). This CDR3 comprises 16 residues. The germline CDR1 and CDR2 sequences are LGHNA and YSLEER. Trimming stripped 2 bases from V and 4 bases from J, with 15 bases between. CDR3 sequence: CASSQRGGTKYNEQFF. The CDR3 coding sequence is TGCGCCAGCAGCCAAAGGGGCGGGACCAAGTACAATGAGCAGTTCTTC.

The chain uses TRBV11-3 and TRBJ2-1; D gene unclear. This CDR3 contains 12 residues. CDR1 and CDR2 from the germline V gene are SGHNT and YENEEA. V was pared by 5 bases and J by 6 bases, with 8 bases between. Here the CDR3 reads CASSGVANEQFF. CDR3 coding DNA: TGTGCCAGCAGCGGCGTAGCCAATGAGCAGTTCTTC.

The chain employs TRBV19 and TRBJ1-1, with TRBD1 matching over 7 bases. Germline V gene data show CDR1 as LNHDA and CDR2 as SQIVND (reference sequence). The V and J ends lost 6 bases and 0 bases, in that order; junction bases with no gene match: 13. The CDR3 extends over 17 amino acids. CDR3 DNA sequence: TGTGCCAGTAGCGAGAACAGGGGCGCGCTAATGAACACTGAAGCTTTCTTT. As protein: CASSENRGALMNTEAFF.

The chain joins TRBV20-1 to TRBJ1-1; D gene ambiguous. Germline V gives CDR1 DFQATT, CDR2 SNEGSKA (reference sequence). Trimming stripped 0 bases from V and 5 bases from J, with 4 bases between. The CDR3 sequence is 11 residues long. CDR3 protein: CSARDDTEAFF. CDR3 in DNA: TGCAGTGCTAGAGACGATACTGAAGCTTTCTTT.

This clone was seen only once. The chain links TRBV5-1 to TRBJ1-2, with D unclear. The ends were cut back, 1 base at V and 3 bases at J, with 10 bases in the middle. This CDR3 has 14 residues. The germline CDR1 and CDR2 sequences are SGHRS and YFSETQ. In nucleotides, the CDR3 is TGCGCCAGCAGCTTGCCCGACGGCTACTATGGCTACACCTTC. It encodes CASSLPDGYYGYTF.

The chain recombines TRBV4-2 with TRBJ1-3; D might be TRBD1 (5 bases). The CDR3 runs to 14 residues. The V end lost 1 base, the J end lost 3 bases, and 7 bases lay between the germline ends. Looked up from germline, CDR1 is LGHNA and CDR2 is YNFKEQ. DNA of the CDR3: TGTGCCAGCAGCCAAGGACAGCATGGAAACACCATATATTTT. Protein product: CASSQGQHGNTIYF.

The J gene is TRBJ2-3, the V gene TRBV7-2; D gene unclear. This CDR3 has 12 residues. Trimming shortened V by 1 base and J by 5 bases, and 4 bases separated the two germline ends. Germline values: CDR1 SGHTA, CDR2 FQGNSA. For the CDR3, the DNA is TGTGCCAGCAGCTTAGTTGTAGATACGCAGTATTTT. Amino acid sequence: CASSLVVDTQYF.

V and J are TRBV5-1 and TRBJ2-3, with TRBD1 matching over 10 bases. CDR1 is SGHRS, CDR2 YFSETQ, per germline. J was trimmed by 2 bases and V by 7 bases; bases with no gene match: 7. The CDR3 sequence is 15 residues long. Here the CDR3 reads CASLAGTGDTDTQYF. CDR3 nucleotides: TGCGCCAGCTTAGCCGGGACAGGGGACACAGATACGCAGTATTTT.

The chain employs TRBV2 and TRBJ2-4; the match to TRBD1 covers 9 bases. Germline trimming cut 3 bases from V and 0 bases from J; bases unmatched to any gene: 9. Germline CDR1 and CDR2: SNHLY and FYNNEI. The CDR3 length is 18 residues. CDR3 residues: CASSDQDRGWSAKNIQYF. The CDR3 DNA is TGTGCCAGCAGTGATCAGGACAGGGGTTGGTCAGCCAAAAACATTCAGTACTTC.

This chain links TRBV7-8 with TRBJ2-1; D ambiguous. Germline CDR1 is SGHVS and CDR2 is FQNEAQ. V gave up 0 bases and J gave up 7 bases, with 10 bases separating them. The CDR3 length is 14 residues. This CDR3 reads CASSLASKTNEQFF. The CDR3 region has the DNA TGTGCCAGCAGCTTAGCGTCAAAAACTAATGAGCAGTTCTTC.

V usage is TRBV5-5 and J usage is TRBJ1-2; D gene uncertain. Looked up from germline, CDR1 is SGHKS and CDR2 is YYEKEE (reference sequence). The germline V and J ends were trimmed by 4 bases and 1 base, with 8 bases remaining between them. CDR3 length: 13 residues. For the CDR3, the DNA is TGTGCCAGCAGCGAGGACTTTAACTATGGCTACACCTTC. Its protein is CASSEDFNYGYTF. Supplemented by reference TRBV5-5 and TRBJ1-2, the full variable domain reads DAGVTQSPTHLIKTRGQQVTLRCSPISGHKSVSWYQQVLGQGPQFIFQYYEKEERGRGNFPDRFSARQFPNYSSELNVNALLLGDSALYLCASSEDFNYGYTFGSGTRLTVV.

This chain joins TRBV6-5 and TRBJ1-5, with D maybe TRBD1 (5 bases). Germline-derived CDR1 and CDR2 are MNHEY and SVGAGI. Trimming took 7 bases from V and 3 from J, leaving 13 bases between them. The CDR3 loop spans 14 amino acids. The CDR3 reads CASNTGGFNQPQHF. CDR3 coding DNA: TGTGCCAGCAATACGGGGGGGTTCAATCAGCCCCAGCATTTT.

The DNA of the CDR3 is TGTGCCAGCAGCCATTCGAGGGGGTTCTACGAGCAGTACTTC. Its protein product is CASSHSRGFYEQYF. This sequence joins TRBV7-8 and TRBJ2-7, with TRBD1 as a possible D gene (6 bases). The CDR3 covers 14 residues. Germline V lookup: CDR1 SGHVS, CDR2 FQNEAQ. V lost 5 bases and J lost 3, with 14 bases in between.

As concerns this clone: This CDR3 is missing its conserved last phenylalanine or tryptophan, likely due to a read error. The rearrangement uses TRBV9 and TRBJ1-3; a weak D match, TRBD1 (5 bases). Germline V gene sequence: CDR1 SGDLS, CDR2 YYNGEE. This CDR3 has 16 amino acids. V lost 4 bases and J lost 2, with 16 bases in between. CDR3: CASSSDSGGTGNTIYV. In DNA, the CDR3 is TGTGCCAGCAGCTCCGACTCGGGGGGAACTGGAAACACCATATATGTT.